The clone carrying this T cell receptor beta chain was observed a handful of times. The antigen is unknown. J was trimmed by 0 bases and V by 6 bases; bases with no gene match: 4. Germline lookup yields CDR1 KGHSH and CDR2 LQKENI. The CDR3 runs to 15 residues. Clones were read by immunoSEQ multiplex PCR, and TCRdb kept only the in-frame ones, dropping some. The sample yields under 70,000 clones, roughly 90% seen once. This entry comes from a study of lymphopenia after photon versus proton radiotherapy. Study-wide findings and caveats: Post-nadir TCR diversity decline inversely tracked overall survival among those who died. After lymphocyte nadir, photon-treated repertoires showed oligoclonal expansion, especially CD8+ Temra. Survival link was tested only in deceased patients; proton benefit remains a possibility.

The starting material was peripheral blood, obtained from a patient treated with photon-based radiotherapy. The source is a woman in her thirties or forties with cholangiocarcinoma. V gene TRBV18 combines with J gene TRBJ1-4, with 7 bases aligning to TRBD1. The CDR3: CASSHGTATNEKLFF. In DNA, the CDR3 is TGTGCCAGCTCCCATGGGACAGCAACTAATGAAAAACTGTTTTTT.